A selection of T cell receptor beta chains follows, all from one sample in a study of blood T cell repertoires in COVID-19. The table came from immunoSEQ multiplex PCR; TCRdb's copy has only in-frame clones and leaves some out. The top ten hold 0.95% of the sample, which has about 200,000 clones, approximately 80% seen once. Sequencing input: peripheral blood. The receptors were sampled from a man between 60 and 70 years old with COVID-19, enrolled during active disease. Both conserved end residues are part of each CDR3. D genes are given only for firm matches. For some rows the clone size is stated as once, few or many, or as a class when expanded; others skip it.

D	length	V	J	size	CDR3	DNA
TRBD2	15	TRBV7-2	TRBJ2-2	.	CASSLGGSGAGELFF	TGTGCCAGCAGCTTAGGCGGGAGCGGAGCCGGGGAGCTGTTTTTT
TRBD2	18	TRBV27	TRBJ2-1	.	CASSSRLAGASSYNEQFF	TGTGCCAGCAGTTCGAGACTAGCGGGAGCGAGCTCCTACAATGAGCAGTTCTTC
TRBD1	16	TRBV4-3	TRBJ1-4	.	CASSMAQGATNEKLFF	TGCGCCAGCAGCATGGCACAGGGGGCAACTAATGAAAAACTGTTTTTT
.	15	TRBV27	TRBJ1-4	.	CASSLDGGRAEKLFF	TGTGCCAGCAGTTTAGATGGAGGGAGGGCTGAAAAACTGTTTTTT
TRBD1	13	TRBV30	TRBJ1-4	.	CAWAGTGPEKLFF	TGTGCCTGGGCCGGGACAGGGCCTGAAAAACTGTTTTTT
TRBD1	16	TRBV10-1	TRBJ2-7	.	CASSAGSTGLRNEQYF	TGCGCCAGCAGCGCCGGTTCGACAGGGTTGAGGAACGAGCAGTACTTC
.	14	TRBV30	TRBJ1-2	.	CAGPERGNPYGYTF	TGTGCCGGGCCCGAAAGGGGTAACCCCTATGGCTACACCTTC
.	13	TRBV29-1	TRBJ1-3	.	CSVQNRLGNTIYF	TGCAGCGTGCAAAACAGGCTTGGAAACACCATATATTTT
TRBD1	13	TRBV12-3/TRBV12-4	TRBJ1-1	.	CASSLGQGAEAFF	TGTGCCAGCAGTTTGGGACAGGGCGCTGAAGCTTTCTTT
.	14	TRBV5-1	TRBJ1-4	.	CASSVSGQREKLFF	TGCGCCAGCAGCGTATCAGGGCAACGGGAAAAACTGTTTTTT
.	13	TRBV20-1	TRBJ2-3	.	CSASKTITDTQYF	TGCAGTGCTAGTAAGACTATCACAGATACGCAGTATTTT
TRBD1	13	TRBV6-5	TRBJ1-5	once	CASGTGSEEPQHF	TGTGCCAGCGGGACAGGGTCGGAAGAGCCCCAGCATTTT
.	13	TRBV3-1/TRBV3-2	TRBJ1-1	.	CASSTKKNTEAFF	TGTGCCAGCAGCACAAAAAAAAACACTGAAGCTTTCTTT
.	15	TRBV5-1	TRBJ1-5	once	CASSLRQQSNQPQHF	TGCGCCAGCAGCTTGAGACAGCAGAGCAATCAGCCCCAGCATTTT